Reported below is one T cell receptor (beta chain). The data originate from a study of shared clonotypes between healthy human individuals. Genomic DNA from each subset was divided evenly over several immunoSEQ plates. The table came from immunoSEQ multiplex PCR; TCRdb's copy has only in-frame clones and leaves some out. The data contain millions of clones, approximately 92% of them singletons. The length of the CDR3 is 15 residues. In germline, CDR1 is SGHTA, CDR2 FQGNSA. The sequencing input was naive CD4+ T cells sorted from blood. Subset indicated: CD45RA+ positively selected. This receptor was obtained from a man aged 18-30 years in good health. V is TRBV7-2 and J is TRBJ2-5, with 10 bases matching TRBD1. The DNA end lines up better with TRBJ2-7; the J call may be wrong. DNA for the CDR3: TGTGCCAGCAGCTTGGGAGGACAGGGGGTGGACGAGCAGTACTTC. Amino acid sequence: CASSLGGQGVDEQYF.